The 31 T cell receptor beta chains listed next were all sequenced from one sample in a study of T-cell memory formation after mild COVID-19. TCRdb reanalysed the 5' RACE reads using MiXCR and keeps one entry per CDR3 protein. The sample has about 470,000 distinct CDR3 sequences, roughly 18% seen once. Material: PBMCs or a T cell subset sorted from them (not recorded which). These TCRs come from an adult woman who had mild COVID-19 (a few samples of this study predate the infection). Cell type and time point are not known.

This clonotype was observed a handful of times. V gene TRBV7-2 combines with J gene TRBJ2-7; D is unresolved. Germline CDR1 and CDR2: SGHTA and FQGNSA. Trimming took off 6 bases at V and 2 bases at J, with 5 bases between the two ends. The CDR3 length is 11 residues. CDR3 amino acids: CASRTAYEQYF. Here the CDR3 DNA reads TGTGCCAGCAGGACGGCCTACGAGCAGTACTTC.

In this sample, this clonotype turned up a few times. The J gene is TRBJ2-7, the V gene TRBV6-5; 11 bases match TRBD1. The CDR3 is 18 amino acids. Trimming at V came to 1 base and at J to 4 bases, leaving 12 bases not matched to a gene. CDR1 is MNHEY, CDR2 SVGAGI, per germline. Here the CDR3 reads CASSYYHSPGDRGYEQYF. The DNA of the CDR3 is TGTGCCAGCAGTTACTATCACTCCCCCGGGGACAGGGGGTACGAGCAGTACTTC.

This clonotype has a count of ten or more. This chain connects TRBV6-1 to TRBJ2-1, with 9 bases matching TRBD2. CDR1 and CDR2 from the germline V gene are MNHNS and SASEGT. Trimming took 1 base from V and 5 from J; bases not matched to a gene: 3. The CDR3 totals 15 residues. CDR3 amino acids: CASSEGLAAHNEQFF. CDR3 coding DNA: TGTGCCAGCAGTGAAGGACTAGCGGCCCACAATGAGCAGTTCTTC.

This clonotype has more than one count but fewer than ten. The CDR3 region has the DNA TGTGCCAGCGGTAGCGGGAACTCAGATACGCAGTATTTT. Amino acid sequence: CASGSGNSDTQYF. The chain joins TRBV4-2 to TRBJ2-3; 8 nucleotides line up with TRBD2. The CDR3 is 13 amino acids. From germline, CDR1 is LGHNA and CDR2 YNFKEQ. The ends lost 8 bases at V and 4 bases at J; junction bases unmatched: 5.

This chain connects TRBV27 to TRBJ2-7, with a weak D call TRBD2 (6 bases). CDR1 is MNHEY and CDR2 is SMNVEV in the germline V gene (reference sequence). Trimming shortened V by 3 bases and J by 5 bases, and 14 bases separated the two germline ends. This CDR3 has 14 residues. CDR3 sequence: CASSFGLAFDEQYF. In nucleotides, the CDR3 is TGTGCCAGCAGTTTTGGGCTAGCGTTTGACGAGCAGTACTTC.

This clonotype was seen more than once but under ten times. The chain uses TRBV7-9 and TRBJ2-1; possible D gene TRBD2, 5 bases. Between the trimmed V and J ends, which lost 1 base and 1 base, there was a span of 11 bases. The CDR3 is 16 amino acids. Germline CDR1 reads SEHNR; CDR2 reads FQNEAQ (reference sequence). The CDR3 is CASSLGASRSYNEQFF. CDR3 in DNA: TGTGCCAGCAGCTTAGGTGCTAGCAGATCCTACAATGAGCAGTTCTTC. Complete variable domain (other parts from reference TRBV7-9 and TRBJ2-1): DTGVSQNPRHKITKRGQNVTFRCDPISEHNRLYWYRQTLGQGPEFLTYFQNEAQLEKSRLLSDRFSAERPKGSFSTLEIQRTEQGDSAMYLCASSLGASRSYNEQFFGPGTRLTVL.

The V gene is TRBV30, the J gene TRBJ2-7; D unresolved. The V gene's germline CDR1 is GTSNPN and CDR2 SVGIG (reference sequence). Between the trimmed V and J ends, which lost 6 bases and 3 bases, there was a span of 15 bases. This CDR3 has 13 residues. Written as DNA, the CDR3 is TGTGCCTGTATCTTACCCCCGAGCTACGAGCAGTACTTC. Protein sequence: CACILPPSYEQYF. Variable domain in full (rest from reference TRBV30 and TRBJ2-7): SQTIHQWPATLVQPVGSPLSLECTVEGTSNPNLYWYRQAAGRGLQLLFYSVGIGQISSEVPQNLSASRPQDRQFILSSKKLLLSDSGFYLCACILPPSYEQYFGPGTRLTVT.

This clonotype was found many times. In DNA, the CDR3 is TGTGCCAGCAGCCACCAGACAGGGGGCAGCAATGGCTACACCTTC. It is translated as CASSHQTGGSNGYTF. The chain combines TRBV12-3 or TRBV12-4 with TRBJ1-2; 10 nucleotides agree with TRBD1. The CDR3 spans 15 residues. The V segment lost 6 bases and the J segment 6 bases; nucleotides outside the gene matches: 10.

This clonotype was detected a few times. The chain carries TRBV3-1 and TRBJ2-1; possible D gene TRBD2, 5 bases. The CDR3 consists of 13 residues. Trimming removed 1 base from V and 15 bases from J, with 16 bases in between. The germline V gene has CDR1 LGHDT and CDR2 YNNKEL (reference sequence). CDR3 in amino acids: CASSQGVLGLRFF. The CDR3 DNA reads TGTGCCAGCAGCCAAGGGGTACTAGGCTTGCGGTTCTTC.

The chain has TRBV30 and TRBJ1-1, with D possibly being TRBD1 (5 bases). Germline values: CDR1 GTSNPN, CDR2 SVGIG (reference sequence). The CDR3 spans 16 residues. The V end was cut by 0 bases, the J end by 3 bases, with 17 bases between. The CDR3 protein is CAWSVAFGGWDTEAFF. In nucleotides, the CDR3 is TGTGCCTGGAGTGTCGCTTTTGGGGGATGGGACACTGAAGCTTTCTTT.

Ten or more counts support this clonotype. The rearrangement joins TRBV7-6 to TRBJ2-4, with D perhaps being TRBD1 or TRBD2 (5 bases each). V lost 1 base and J 5 bases, leaving 9 bases between the germline ends. The CDR3 runs 14 residues. Looked up from germline, CDR1 is SGHVS and CDR2 is FNYEAQ. The CDR3 DNA follows: TGTGCCAGCAGCTTAGGGGGGTCTCAAAACATTCAGTACTTC. This codes for CASSLGGSQNIQYF.

In this sample, this clonotype turned up many times. This chain joins TRBV6-6 and TRBJ1-1; no definite D call. Germline V gene sequence: CDR1 MNHNY, CDR2 SVGAGI (reference sequence). This CDR3 has 18 residues. Trimming took 0 bases from V and 1 from J, leaving 18 bases between them. CDR3 nucleotides: TGTGCCAGCAGTTACTCGAGAAGTTGGGAGGCGCCGAACACTGAAGCTTTCTTT. Its protein is CASSYSRSWEAPNTEAFF.

The chain is built from TRBV14 and TRBJ1-1, with TRBD1 matching 7 bases. Losses at the gene ends were 5 bases for V and 4 bases for J; bases not matched to a gene: 16. The CDR3 totals 17 residues. The germline gives CDR1 SGHDN, CDR2 FVKESK. The CDR3 loop is CASSFRRGGPRPTEAFF. CDR3 nucleotide sequence: TGTGCCAGCAGCTTTCGGAGAGGGGGCCCACGGCCCACTGAAGCTTTCTTT.

This clonotype has more than one count but fewer than ten. The chain employs TRBV20-1 and TRBJ1-1; no definite D call. In germline, CDR1 is DFQATT, CDR2 SNEGSKA (reference sequence). This CDR3 is built from 12 residues. Trimming took 6 bases from V and 0 from J, leaving 8 bases between them. The CDR3 is CSAFQLNTEAFF. Written as DNA, the CDR3 is TGCAGTGCGTTTCAGTTGAACACTGAAGCTTTCTTT.

This clonotype was seen a few times. The chain employs TRBV19 and TRBJ2-5, with D hard to call. This CDR3 contains 11 residues. Germline lookup yields CDR1 LNHDA and CDR2 SQIVND (reference sequence). V lost 7 bases and J 2 bases, leaving 5 bases between the germline ends. CDR3 bases: TGTGCCAGTAAGCGTCAAGAGACCCAGTACTTC. Protein: CASKRQETQYF. The full variable domain, in which reference TRBV19 and TRBJ2-5 provide the parts outside the CDR3, is DGGITQSPKYLFRKEGQNVTLSCEQNLNHDAMYWYRQDPGQGLRLIYYSQIVNDFQKGDIAEGYSVSREKKESFPLTVTSAQKNPTAFYLCASKRQETQYFGPGTRLLVL.

This clonotype was picked up a small number of times. This chain uses TRBV6-1 with TRBJ1-2, with 7 positions matching TRBD1. This CDR3 comprises 12 residues. Germline V gene lookup returns CDR1 MNHNS and CDR2 SASEGT. Germline trimming cut 8 bases from V and 5 bases from J; bases unmatched to any gene: 5. The CDR3 region has the DNA TGTGCCAGCGGGACAGCGTCTTATGGCTACACCTTC. This sequence encodes CASGTASYGYTF.

This clonotype was picked up a small number of times. The DNA of the CDR3 is TGTGCCAGTAGTATAGATCGGCTACAGGGGGCCGTTGCTTTCTTT. This encodes CASSIDRLQGAVAFF. The chain joins TRBV19 to TRBJ1-1, with 9 bases lining up with TRBD1. This CDR3 region has 15 residues. The ends lost 0 bases at V and 11 bases at J; junction bases unmatched: 10. Per the germline V gene, CDR1 is LNHDA and CDR2 is SQIVND (reference sequence).

This clonotype turned up a few times. The chain links TRBV19 to TRBJ2-1, with 7 bases identical to TRBD2. This CDR3 comprises 16 residues. V dropped 1 base and J dropped 5; count of bases not matched to a gene: 8. Germline loops: CDR1 LNHDA, CDR2 SQIVND (reference sequence). The CDR3 sequence is CASSIGLRGTDNEQFF. CDR3 DNA sequence: TGTGCCAGTAGTATAGGTCTGCGGGGGACCGACAATGAGCAGTTCTTC.

This clonotype has just a few counts. The V call is TRBV6-5, the J call TRBJ1-1; D may be TRBD1 (5 bases). With 4 bases removed from V and 2 bases from J, the gap between germline ends came to 14 bases. This CDR3 is 15 amino acids long. Germline CDR1 reads MNHEY; CDR2 reads SVGAGI. The CDR3, as DNA: TGTGCCAGCAGTTTTAAGGCTCAGGGAAACACTGAAGCTTTCTTT. It specifies CASSFKAQGNTEAFF.

J is TRBJ2-7 and V is TRBV18; D might be TRBD1 (5 bases). Germline CDR1 reads KGHSH; CDR2 reads LQKENI. The CDR3 loop spans 13 amino acids. Trimming cost V 8 bases and J 0 bases, with 11 bases left between them. CDR3 in amino acids: CASQGISSYEQYF. The CDR3 region has the DNA TGTGCCAGCCAGGGAATAAGCTCCTACGAGCAGTACTTC.

This chain connects TRBV5-1 to TRBJ1-1; D gene uncertain. Germline V gene sequence: CDR1 SGHRS, CDR2 YFSETQ. Trimming left V 5 bases short and J 1 base short, with 12 bases between. The CDR3 consists of 14 residues. The CDR3 nucleotides read TGCGCCAGCAGGTCTCGGTCAGGGAACACTGAAGCTTTCTTT. Protein sequence: CASRSRSGNTEAFF.

This chain joins TRBV29-1 and TRBJ2-5, with 10 bases fitting TRBD2. CDR1 and CDR2 (germline): SQVTM, ANQGSEA. V gave up 1 base and J gave up 2 bases; unmatched junction bases: 16. There are 19 residues in the CDR3. CDR3 bases: TGCAGCGTTGAAGTTGGATTGTGGGGGACAGCGGGAGGGCAAGAGACCCAGTACTTC. Protein sequence: CSVEVGLWGTAGGQETQYF.

V is TRBV29-1 and J is TRBJ2-5; D remains unclear. Trimming pared 7 bases from V and 5 bases from J, leaving 11 bases between. Looked up from germline, CDR1 is SQVTM and CDR2 is ANQGSEA. The CDR3 consists of 11 residues. DNA of the CDR3: TGCAGCGCTTCTCTGGGGGAGACCCAGTACTTC. Protein product: CSASLGETQYF. The entire variable domain, with the rest obtained from reference TRBV29-1 and TRBJ2-5, is as follows: SAVISQKPSRDICQRGTSLTIQCQVDSQVTMMFWYRQQPGQSLTLIATANQGSEATYESGFVIDKFPISRPNLTFSTLTVSNMSPEDSSIYLCSASLGETQYFGPGTRLLVL.

The V call is TRBV29-1, the J call TRBJ2-1, with 7 nucleotides matching TRBD1. Germline CDR1 is SQVTM and CDR2 is ANQGSEA. Losses at the gene ends were 3 bases for V and 1 base for J; bases not matched to a gene: 9. The CDR3 has 16 residues. This CDR3 is CSVEYPGTDSYNEQFF. The CDR3 nucleotides are TGCAGCGTTGAGTACCCCGGGACAGATTCCTACAATGAGCAGTTCTTC.

This clonotype was counted only a few times. The V gene is TRBV29-1, the J gene TRBJ1-3; the D is unclear. CDR1 is SQVTM, CDR2 ANQGSEA, per germline. With 6 bases removed from V and 0 bases from J, the gap between germline ends came to 9 bases. The CDR3 is 13 amino acids. The DNA of the CDR3 is TGCAGCGTCACAGAGAACTCTGGAAACACCATATATTTT. Translating it yields CSVTENSGNTIYF. Filled out from reference TRBV29-1 and TRBJ1-3, the complete variable domain reads SAVISQKPSRDICQRGTSLTIQCQVDSQVTMMFWYRQQPGQSLTLIATANQGSEATYESGFVIDKFPISRPNLTFSTLTVSNMSPEDSSIYLCSVTENSGNTIYFGEGSWLTVV.

This clonotype has a single count. The chain uses TRBV5-1 and TRBJ2-5; possibly TRBD1 or TRBD2 for D (7 bases each). The CDR3 consists of 14 residues. Germline V gene data show CDR1 as SGHRS and CDR2 as YFSETQ. Trimming cost V 4 bases and J 5 bases, with 15 bases left between them. CDR3 protein: CASSPGGQWETQYF. Written as DNA, the CDR3 is TGCGCCAGCAGCCCGGGGGGACAGTGGGAGACCCAGTACTTC.

The chain is built from TRBV12-3 or TRBV12-4 and TRBJ2-3; 13 bases agree with TRBD2. The CDR3 has 17 amino acids. V shed 5 bases and J 5 bases; nucleotides not matched to a gene: 10. CDR3 residues: CASSPRLAGGEGDTQYF. DNA of the CDR3: TGTGCCAGCAGTCCCAGACTAGCGGGGGGTGAGGGAGATACGCAGTATTTT.

In this sample, this clonotype turned up a few times. The chain couples TRBV5-6 to TRBJ2-5; D is uncertain. Trimming left V 4 bases short and J 1 base short, with 14 bases between. Germline CDR1 is SGHDT and CDR2 is YYEEEE. The CDR3 is 15 amino acids. CDR3 DNA: TGTGCCAGCAGCCCGGGCCTGGTAGCCCAAGAGACCCAGTACTTC. Translation: CASSPGLVAQETQYF.

The genes are TRBV5-6 and TRBJ2-3; D remains ambiguous. The germline V and J ends were trimmed by 0 bases and 4 bases, with 6 bases remaining between them. The CDR3 has 13 residues. Germline assignment: CDR1 SGHDT and CDR2 YYEEEE. The CDR3 DNA sequence: TGTGCCAGCAGCTTGGGCCCCTCAGATACGCAGTATTTT. Translated, it gives CASSLGPSDTQYF.

The chain has TRBV7-8 and TRBJ2-3; D is ambiguous. The CDR3 sequence is 16 residues long. Germline-derived CDR1 and CDR2 are SGHVS and FQNEAQ. With 7 bases removed from V and 6 bases from J, the gap between germline ends came to 23 bases. CDR3 amino acids: CASIKSDPTFGDTQYF. The CDR3 bases are TGTGCCAGCATCAAATCGGACCCAACGTTCGGGGATACGCAGTATTTT.

The V and J genes are TRBV9 and TRBJ1-5, with TRBD1 as a possible D gene (6 bases). Deletions cut 0 bases from V and 4 bases from J, with 8 bases between. The V gene's germline CDR1 is SGDLS and CDR2 YYNGEE. The CDR3 length is 14 residues. CDR3 amino acids: CASSVGGANQPQHF. Here the CDR3 DNA reads TGTGCCAGCAGCGTAGGGGGGGCAAATCAGCCCCAGCATTTT. The full variable domain, its missing parts supplied by reference TRBV9 and TRBJ1-5, is DSGVTQTPKHLITATGQRVTLRCSPRSGDLSVYWYQQSLDQGLQFLIQYYNGEERAKGNILERFSAQQFPDLHSELNLSSLELGDSALYFCASSVGGANQPQHFGDGTRLSIL.